Sequencing of this TCR beta chain was carried out in a study of T-cell memory formation after mild COVID-19. Findings of the study overall: Largely, contracting CD4+ clones fell within CM and EM, and contracting CD8+ clones within EMRA.

Concerning this clonotype: Its specificity is not known.

After 5'RACE with constant-segment primers, TCR alpha and TCR beta cDNA libraries carrying sample barcodes and UMIs were obtained. TCRdb re-analysed the 5' RACE reads in MiXCR, keeping a single row per CDR3 protein. This sample yields more than 350,000 distinct CDR3 sequences, of which approximately 16% are seen a single time; approximately 21% belongs to the top ten. The specimen sequenced was PBMCs or a T cell subset sorted from them (not recorded which). This TCR came from a young man who had mild COVID-19 (a few samples of this study predate the infection). Cell type and time point are not known.

The CDR3 DNA sequence: TGTGCCAGCAATTCGGGGGGACAGAGCAATCAGCCCCAGCATTTT. Translating gives CASNSGGQSNQPQHF. J is TRBJ1-5 and V is TRBV6-6; 7 nucleotides align to TRBD1. Germline V gene lookup returns CDR1 MNHNY and CDR2 SVGAGI (reference sequence). With V trimmed by 7 bases and J by 1 base, 7 bases remained unmatched. The CDR3 length is 15 residues.